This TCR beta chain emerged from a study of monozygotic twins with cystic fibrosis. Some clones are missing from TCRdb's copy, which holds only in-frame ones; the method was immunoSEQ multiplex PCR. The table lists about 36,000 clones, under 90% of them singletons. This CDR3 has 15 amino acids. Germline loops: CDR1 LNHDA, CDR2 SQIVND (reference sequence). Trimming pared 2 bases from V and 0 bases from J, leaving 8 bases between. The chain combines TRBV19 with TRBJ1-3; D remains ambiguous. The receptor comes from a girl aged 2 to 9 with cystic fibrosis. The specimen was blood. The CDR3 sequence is CASSIQGFSGNTIYF. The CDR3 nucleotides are TGTGCCAGTAGTATACAAGGGTTCTCTGGAAACACCATATATTTT. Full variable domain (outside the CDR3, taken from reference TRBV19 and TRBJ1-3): DGGITQSPKYLFRKEGQNVTLSCEQNLNHDAMYWYRQDPGQGLRLIYYSQIVNDFQKGDIAEGYSVSREKKESFPLTVTSAQKNPTAFYLCASSIQGFSGNTIYFGEGSWLTVV.